This T cell receptor (beta chain) was captured in a study of cytomegalovirus exposure and HLA in healthy donors. PCR used 60 Vbeta primers and 13 Jbeta primers. This table comes from immunoSEQ multiplex PCR, and its TCRdb copy is limited to in-frame clones, with some not included. The sample holds approximately 76,000 clones, 79% seen once. V was trimmed by 5 bases and J by 4 bases, leaving 11 bases between them. The CDR3 length is 13 residues. The germline CDR1 and CDR2 sequences are SEHNR and FQNEAQ (reference sequence). This TCR was sampled from a man under 40 in good health and CMV-seronegative. The sequenced sample consisted of PBMCs. J is TRBJ1-1 and V is TRBV7-9, with D unclear. CDR3 residues: CASSIPGSTEAFF. For the CDR3, the DNA is TGTGCCAGCAGCATACCGGGGAGCACTGAAGCTTTCTTT.